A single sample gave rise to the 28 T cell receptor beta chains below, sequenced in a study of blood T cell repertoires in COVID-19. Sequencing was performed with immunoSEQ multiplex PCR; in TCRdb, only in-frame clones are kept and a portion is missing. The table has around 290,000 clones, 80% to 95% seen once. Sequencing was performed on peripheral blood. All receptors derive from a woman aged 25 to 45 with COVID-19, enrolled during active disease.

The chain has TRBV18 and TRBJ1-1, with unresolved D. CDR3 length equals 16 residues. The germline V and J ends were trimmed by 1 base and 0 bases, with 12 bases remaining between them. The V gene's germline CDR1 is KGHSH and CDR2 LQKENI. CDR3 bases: TGTGCCAGCTCACCACGGGCAGAACCCTTGAACACTGAAGCTTTCTTT. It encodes CASSPRAEPLNTEAFF. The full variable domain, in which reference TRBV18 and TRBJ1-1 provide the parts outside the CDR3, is NAGVMQNPRHLVRRRGQEARLRCSPMKGHSHVYWYRQLPEEGLKFMVYLQKENIIDESGMPKERFSAEFPKEGPSILRIQQVVRGDSAAYFCASSPRAEPLNTEAFFGQGTRLTVV.

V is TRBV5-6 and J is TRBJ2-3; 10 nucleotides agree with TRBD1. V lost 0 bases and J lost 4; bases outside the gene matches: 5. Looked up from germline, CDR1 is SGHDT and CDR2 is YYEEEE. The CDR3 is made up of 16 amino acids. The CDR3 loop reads CASSLEGQGVADTQYF. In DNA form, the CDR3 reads TGTGCCAGCAGCTTGGAAGGACAGGGGGTTGCAGATACGCAGTATTTT.

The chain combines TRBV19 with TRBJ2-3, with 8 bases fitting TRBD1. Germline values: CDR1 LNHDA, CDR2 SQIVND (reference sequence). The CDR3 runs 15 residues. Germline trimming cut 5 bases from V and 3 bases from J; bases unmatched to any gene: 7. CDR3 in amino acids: CASSSQGAKTDTQYF. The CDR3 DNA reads TGTGCCAGTAGTTCCCAGGGGGCTAAGACAGATACGCAGTATTTT.

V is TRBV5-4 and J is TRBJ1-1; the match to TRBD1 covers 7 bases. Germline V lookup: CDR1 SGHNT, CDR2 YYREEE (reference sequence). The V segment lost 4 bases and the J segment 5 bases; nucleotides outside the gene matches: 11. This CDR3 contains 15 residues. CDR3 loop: CASSPYPTGETEAFF. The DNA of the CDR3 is TGTGCCAGCAGCCCCTATCCAACAGGGGAAACTGAAGCTTTCTTT.

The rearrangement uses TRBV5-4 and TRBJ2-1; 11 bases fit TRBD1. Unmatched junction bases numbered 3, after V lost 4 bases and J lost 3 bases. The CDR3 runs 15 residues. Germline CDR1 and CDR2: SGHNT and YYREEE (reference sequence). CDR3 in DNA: TGTGCCAGCAGCGCGGACAGGGGGCGCTACAATGAGCAGTTCTTC. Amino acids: CASSADRGRYNEQFF.

CDR3 in amino acids: CSVEVGGTGDGELFF. CDR3 nucleotides: TGCAGCGTTGAAGTCGGAGGGACAGGGGACGGGGAGCTGTTTTTT. V usage is TRBV29-1 and J usage is TRBJ2-2, with TRBD1 matching 10 bases. The CDR3 contains 15 residues. The germline CDR1 and CDR2 sequences are SQVTM and ANQGSEA. The trim removed 1 base at V and 7 bases at J, leaving 6 bases unmatched.

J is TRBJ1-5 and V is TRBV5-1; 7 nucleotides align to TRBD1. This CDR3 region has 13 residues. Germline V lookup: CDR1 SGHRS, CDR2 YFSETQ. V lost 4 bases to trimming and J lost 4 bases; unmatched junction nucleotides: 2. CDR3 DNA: TGCGCCAGCAGCGAGACAGGGAATCAGCCCCAGCATTTT. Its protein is CASSETGNQPQHF.

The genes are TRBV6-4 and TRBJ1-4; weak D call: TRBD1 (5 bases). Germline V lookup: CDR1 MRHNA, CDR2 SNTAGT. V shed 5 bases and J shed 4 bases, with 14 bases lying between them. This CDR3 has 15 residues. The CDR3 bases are TGTGCCAGCAGTCCGATGGGGGGAAATAATGAAAAACTGTTTTTT. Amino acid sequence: CASSPMGGNNEKLFF.

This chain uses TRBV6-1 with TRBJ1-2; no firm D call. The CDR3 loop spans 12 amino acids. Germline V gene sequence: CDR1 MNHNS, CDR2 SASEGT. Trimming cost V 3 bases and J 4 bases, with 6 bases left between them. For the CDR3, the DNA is TGTGCCAGCAGTGAGGGGAGCTATGGCTACACCTTC. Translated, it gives CASSEGSYGYTF.

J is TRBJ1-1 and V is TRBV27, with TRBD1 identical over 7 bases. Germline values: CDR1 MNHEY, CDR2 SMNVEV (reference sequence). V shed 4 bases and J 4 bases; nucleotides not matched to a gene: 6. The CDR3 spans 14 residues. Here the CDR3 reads CASSYQNRGTEAFF. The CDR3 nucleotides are TGTGCCAGCAGTTACCAAAACAGGGGCACTGAAGCTTTCTTT.

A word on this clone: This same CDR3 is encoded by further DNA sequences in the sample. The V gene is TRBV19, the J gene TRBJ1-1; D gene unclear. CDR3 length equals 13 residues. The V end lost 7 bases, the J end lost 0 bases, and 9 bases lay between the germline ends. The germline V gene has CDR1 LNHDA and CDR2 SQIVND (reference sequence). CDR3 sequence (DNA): TGTGCCAGTAACGGTCAATTGAACACTGAAGCTTTCTTT. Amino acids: CASNGQLNTEAFF. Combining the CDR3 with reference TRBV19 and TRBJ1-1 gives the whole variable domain DGGITQSPKYLFRKEGQNVTLSCEQNLNHDAMYWYRQDPGQGLRLIYYSQIVNDFQKGDIAEGYSVSREKKESFPLTVTSAQKNPTAFYLCASNGQLNTEAFFGQGTRLTVV.

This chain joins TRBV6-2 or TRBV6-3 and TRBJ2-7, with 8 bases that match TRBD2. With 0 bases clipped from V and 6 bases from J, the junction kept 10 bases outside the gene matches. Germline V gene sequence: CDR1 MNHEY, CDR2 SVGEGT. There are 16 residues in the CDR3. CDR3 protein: CASSYSSVSGTSEQYF. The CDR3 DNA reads TGTGCCAGCAGTTACTCGTCGGTTAGCGGGACTTCCGAGCAGTACTTC.

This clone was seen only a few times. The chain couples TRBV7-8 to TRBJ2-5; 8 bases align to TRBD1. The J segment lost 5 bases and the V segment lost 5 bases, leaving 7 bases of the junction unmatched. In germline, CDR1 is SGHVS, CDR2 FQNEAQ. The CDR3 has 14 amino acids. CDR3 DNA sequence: TGTGCCAGCAGCCTCGGACAGGGAAAGGAGACCCAGTACTTC. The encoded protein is CASSLGQGKETQYF.

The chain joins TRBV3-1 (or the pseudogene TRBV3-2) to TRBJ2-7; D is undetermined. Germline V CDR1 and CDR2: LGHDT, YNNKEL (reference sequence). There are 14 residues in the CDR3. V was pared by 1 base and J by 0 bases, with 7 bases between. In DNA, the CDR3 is TGTGCCAGCAGCCAAGGGCCACCCTCCTACGAGCAGTACTTC. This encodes CASSQGPPSYEQYF.

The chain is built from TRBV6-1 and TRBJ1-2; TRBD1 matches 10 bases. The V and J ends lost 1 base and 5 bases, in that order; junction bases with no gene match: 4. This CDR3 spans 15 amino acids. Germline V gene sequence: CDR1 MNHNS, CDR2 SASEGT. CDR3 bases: TGTGCCAGCAGTGAAGGACAGGGGGCGCAGTATGGCTACACCTTC. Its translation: CASSEGQGAQYGYTF.

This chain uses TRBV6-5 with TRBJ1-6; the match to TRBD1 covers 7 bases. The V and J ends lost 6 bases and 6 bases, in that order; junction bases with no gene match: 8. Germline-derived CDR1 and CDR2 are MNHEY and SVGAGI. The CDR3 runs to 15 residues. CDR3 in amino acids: CASRIPGQLNSPLHF. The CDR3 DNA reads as TGTGCCAGCAGGATACCGGGACAGCTTAATTCACCCCTCCACTTT.

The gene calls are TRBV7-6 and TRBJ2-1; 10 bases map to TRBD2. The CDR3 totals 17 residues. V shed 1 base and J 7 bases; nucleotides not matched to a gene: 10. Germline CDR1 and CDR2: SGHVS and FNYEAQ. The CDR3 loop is CASSLGAAGGPRNEQFF. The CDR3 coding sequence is TGTGCCAGCAGCTTAGGGGCAGCGGGAGGGCCTAGGAATGAGCAGTTCTTC.

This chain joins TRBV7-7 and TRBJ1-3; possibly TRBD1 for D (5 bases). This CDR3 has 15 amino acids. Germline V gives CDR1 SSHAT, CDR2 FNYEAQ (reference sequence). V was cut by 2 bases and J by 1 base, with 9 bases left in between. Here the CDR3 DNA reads TGTGCCAGCAGCTTATCGCCAGGGTCTGGAAACACCATATATTTT. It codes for CASSLSPGSGNTIYF.

CDR3 bases: TGTGCCAGCAGCTTAGCGGAGAGATATGGCTACACCTTC. It yields the protein CASSLAERYGYTF. The rearrangement joins TRBV5-4 to TRBJ1-2; D uncertain. V was clipped by 2 bases and J by 5 bases, with 10 bases between them. Germline CDR1 reads SGHNT; CDR2 reads YYREEE (reference sequence). This CDR3 is built from 13 residues.

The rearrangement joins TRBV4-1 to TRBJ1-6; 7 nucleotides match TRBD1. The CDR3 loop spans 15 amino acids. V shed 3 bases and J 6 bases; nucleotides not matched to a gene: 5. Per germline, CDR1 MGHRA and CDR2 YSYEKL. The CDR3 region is CASSQTDRINSPLHF. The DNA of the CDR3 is TGCGCCAGCAGCCAGACGGACAGGATTAATTCACCCCTCCACTTT.

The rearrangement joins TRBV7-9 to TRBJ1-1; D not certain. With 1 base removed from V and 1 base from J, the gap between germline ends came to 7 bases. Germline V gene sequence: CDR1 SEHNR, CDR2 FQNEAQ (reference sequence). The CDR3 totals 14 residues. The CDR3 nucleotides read TGTGCCAGCAGCTTAGACAACCCGAACACTGAAGCTTTCTTT. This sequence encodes CASSLDNPNTEAFF.

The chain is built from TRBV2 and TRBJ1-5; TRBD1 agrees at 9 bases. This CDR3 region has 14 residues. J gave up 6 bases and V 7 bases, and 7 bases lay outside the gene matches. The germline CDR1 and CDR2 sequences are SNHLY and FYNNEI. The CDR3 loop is CASNTGTGRQPQHF. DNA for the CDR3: TGTGCCAGCAACACCGGGACAGGGCGTCAGCCCCAGCATTTT.

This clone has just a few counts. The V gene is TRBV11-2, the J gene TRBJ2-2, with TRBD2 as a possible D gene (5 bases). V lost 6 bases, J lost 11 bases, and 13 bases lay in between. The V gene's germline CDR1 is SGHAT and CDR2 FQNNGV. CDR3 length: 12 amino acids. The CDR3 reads CASSWEFRELFF. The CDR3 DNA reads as TGTGCCAGCAGTTGGGAGTTTCGAGAGCTGTTTTTT.

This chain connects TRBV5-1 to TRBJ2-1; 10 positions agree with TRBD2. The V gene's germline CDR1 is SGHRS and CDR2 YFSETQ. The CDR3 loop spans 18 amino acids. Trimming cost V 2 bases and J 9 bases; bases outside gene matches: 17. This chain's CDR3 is CASSFLPTLAGVTGEQFF. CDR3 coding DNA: TGCGCCAGCAGCTTCCTCCCTACTCTAGCGGGAGTCACGGGTGAGCAGTTCTTC.

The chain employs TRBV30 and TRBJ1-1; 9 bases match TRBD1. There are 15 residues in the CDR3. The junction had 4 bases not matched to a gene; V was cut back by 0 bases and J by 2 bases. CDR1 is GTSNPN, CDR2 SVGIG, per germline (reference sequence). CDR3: CAWSVGTGFNTEAFF. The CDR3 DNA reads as TGTGCCTGGAGTGTTGGGACAGGGTTCAACACTGAAGCTTTCTTT.

DNA of the CDR3: TGCGCCAGCAGGACTTTGCCTGGAAACACCATATATTTT. Amino acid sequence: CASRTLPGNTIYF. J is TRBJ1-3 and V is TRBV5-1, with D unclear. The CDR3 is 13 amino acids. From germline, CDR1 is SGHRS and CDR2 YFSETQ. Trimming left V 5 bases short and J 2 bases short, with 8 bases between.

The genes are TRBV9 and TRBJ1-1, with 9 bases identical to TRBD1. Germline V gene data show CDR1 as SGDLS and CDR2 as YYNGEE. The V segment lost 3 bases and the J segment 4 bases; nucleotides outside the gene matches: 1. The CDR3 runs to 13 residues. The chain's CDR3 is CASSADRGTEAFF. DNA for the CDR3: TGTGCCAGCAGCGCGGACAGGGGCACTGAAGCTTTCTTT.

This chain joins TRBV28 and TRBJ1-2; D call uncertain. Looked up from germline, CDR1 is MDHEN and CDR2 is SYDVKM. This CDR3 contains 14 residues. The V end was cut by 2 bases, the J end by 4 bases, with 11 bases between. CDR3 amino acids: CASSLVAGFYGYTF. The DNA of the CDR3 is TGTGCCAGCAGTTTAGTTGCCGGTTTCTATGGCTACACCTTC.